One and the same sample provided the 15 T cell receptor beta chains below, sequenced in a study of blood T cell repertoires in COVID-19. Some clones are missing from TCRdb's copy, which holds only in-frame ones; the method was immunoSEQ multiplex PCR. This table has approximately 100,000 clones, roughly 82% appearing once. Sequenced sample: peripheral blood. The receptors stem from a man between 65 and 79 years old with active or convalescent COVID-19.

V and J are TRBV4-2 and TRBJ2-3; 15 bases match TRBD2. Trimming cost V 3 bases and J 5 bases; bases outside gene matches: 9. From germline, CDR1 is LGHNA and CDR2 YNFKEQ. The CDR3 spans 18 residues. CDR3 sequence reads: CASSHGLAGGMGGDTQYF. The CDR3 nucleotides are TGTGCCAGCAGCCACGGACTAGCGGGGGGGATGGGGGGAGATACGCAGTATTTT.

In its sample, this clone was seen many times. The chain recombines TRBV27 with TRBJ2-5, with 13 bases aligning to TRBD2. Germline trimming cut 4 bases from V and 4 bases from J; bases unmatched to any gene: 9. Germline values: CDR1 MNHEY, CDR2 SMNVEV (reference sequence). This CDR3 has 17 residues. DNA for the CDR3: TGTGCCAGCAGTTCGGGACTAGCGGGGAAGCTGGTAGAGACCCAGTACTTC. Translation: CASSSGLAGKLVETQYF.

The chain couples TRBV14 to TRBJ2-1; D remains unclear. CDR1 is SGHDN, CDR2 FVKESK, per germline. The CDR3 length is 11 residues. The V gene lost 8 bases and the J gene lost 3 bases, with 5 bases spanning the gap. The CDR3 nucleotides are TGTGCCAGCGCGGACTACAATGAGCAGTTCTTC. Translation gives CASADYNEQFF.

The chain is built from TRBV6-1 and TRBJ1-6, with D tentatively TRBD1 (6 bases). Germline loops: CDR1 MNHNS, CDR2 SASEGT. Trimming stripped 3 bases from V and 7 bases from J, with 10 bases between. CDR3 size: 14 residues. In DNA, the CDR3 is TGTGCCAGCAGTGAGGGGACACGCAATTCACCCCTCCACTTT. The encoded protein is CASSEGTRNSPLHF.

The V and J genes are TRBV27 and TRBJ1-1, with a tentative D call TRBD1 (5 bases). Germline V gives CDR1 MNHEY, CDR2 SMNVEV (reference sequence). CDR3 size: 14 residues. The ends were cut back, 7 bases at V and 1 base at J, with 13 bases in the middle. The CDR3 here is CASKPQGANTEAFF. Here the CDR3 DNA reads TGTGCCAGCAAGCCCCAAGGGGCGAACACTGAAGCTTTCTTT.

CDR3 in DNA: TGTGCCAGCAGTGATAGAGGGCTGGCTACATATGGCTACACCTTC. This encodes CASSDRGLATYGYTF. The rearrangement links TRBV2 to TRBJ1-2; D not resolved. V was cut by 3 bases and J by 5 bases, with 16 bases left in between. In germline, CDR1 is SNHLY, CDR2 FYNNEI. CDR3 size: 15 residues.

The chain has TRBV5-1 and TRBJ1-6; weak D call: TRBD1 (5 bases). The CDR3 runs 15 residues. Germline V CDR1 and CDR2: SGHRS, YFSETQ. Trimming removed 0 bases at V and 13 bases at J, with 17 bases between. The CDR3 spells CASSLAMAGPGPLHF. The CDR3 DNA is TGCGCCAGCAGCTTGGCTATGGCAGGGCCAGGGCCCCTCCACTTT.

The chain recombines TRBV24-1 with TRBJ2-5; D is perhaps TRBD1 (5 bases). V dropped 3 bases and J dropped 3 bases, with 7 bases sitting between them. The CDR3 is 13 residues long. CDR1 and CDR2 from the germline V gene are KGHDR and SFDVKD. Here the CDR3 DNA reads TGTGCCACCAGTGATGGGGCGAAAGAGACCCAGTACTTC. Its translation: CATSDGAKETQYF.

V usage is TRBV30 and J usage is TRBJ1-1; 7 bases are shared with TRBD1. The CDR3 is made up of 13 amino acids. The trim removed 1 base at V and 3 bases at J, leaving 2 bases unmatched. CDR1 and CDR2 from the germline V gene are GTSNPN and SVGIG (reference sequence). For the CDR3, the DNA is TGTGCCTGGAGTGGGGACAGATACACTGAAGCTTTCTTT. As protein: CAWSGDRYTEAFF. Filled out from reference TRBV30 and TRBJ1-1, the complete variable domain reads SQTIHQWPATLVQPVGSPLSLECTVEGTSNPNLYWYRQAAGRGLQLLFYSVGIGQISSEVPQNLSASRPQDRQFILSSKKLLLSDSGFYLCAWSGDRYTEAFFGQGTRLTVV.

J is TRBJ1-5 and V is TRBV24-1; 10 bases align to TRBD1. V lost 2 bases and J lost 16; bases outside the gene matches: 10. Germline loops: CDR1 KGHDR, CDR2 SFDVKD. The CDR3 length is 14 residues. CDR3 region: CATSDSVARQGAHF. For the CDR3, the DNA is TGTGCCACCAGTGATTCAGTAGCGAGACAGGGGGCTCATTTT.

The chain has TRBV19 and TRBJ1-4; D remains unclear. Deletions cut 8 bases from V and 3 bases from J, with 13 bases between. The germline V gene encodes CDR1 LNHDA and CDR2 SQIVND (reference sequence). CDR3 length: 14 residues. CDR3 sequence: CASSPGGANEKLFF. CDR3 DNA sequence: TGTGCCAGTTCCCCGGGTGGAGCTAATGAAAAACTGTTTTTT.

The V call is TRBV7-9, the J call TRBJ1-2; D gene ambiguous. Germline-derived CDR1 and CDR2 are SEHNR and FQNEAQ (reference sequence). Trimming removed 1 base at V and 5 bases at J, with 14 bases between. This CDR3 has 15 residues. The CDR3 region is CASSLGLLTGYGYTF. CDR3 DNA sequence: TGTGCCAGCAGCTTAGGTCTCTTAACGGGGTATGGCTACACCTTC.

The chain recombines TRBV9 with TRBJ2-2; no reliable D call. Germline V lookup: CDR1 SGDLS, CDR2 YYNGEE. CDR3 length: 15 amino acids. The germline V and J ends were trimmed by 2 bases and 6 bases, with 14 bases remaining between them. For the CDR3, the DNA is TGTGCCAGCAGCGTCTCCTATCCCCGTGCCGGGGAGCTGTTTTTT. Translating it yields CASSVSYPRAGELFF.

As regards this clone: One end of the junction fails to match germline, which may point to a read error. V gene TRBV6-1 combines with J gene TRBJ2-7, with no clear D. The CDR3 spans 12 residues. Per the germline V gene, CDR1 is MNHNS and CDR2 is SASEGT. The CDR3 here is CASSEGLREQYF. The DNA for the CDR3 is TGTGCCAGTAGTGAAGGGCTTCGCGAGCAGTACTTC.

The chain couples TRBV19 to TRBJ1-2, with D tentatively TRBD1 (5 bases). From germline, CDR1 is LNHDA and CDR2 SQIVND (reference sequence). Trimming left V 7 bases short and J 8 bases short, with 17 bases between. This CDR3 region has 13 residues. CDR3 region: CASTPLAGGGYTF. CDR3 bases: TGTGCCAGTACCCCCCTGGCCGGGGGGGGCTACACCTTC.